Listed here is a single T cell receptor (beta chain). The V gene's germline CDR1 is MNHNS and CDR2 SASEGT. V dropped 4 bases and J dropped 5 bases, with 14 bases sitting between them. The CDR3 totals 14 residues. PCR amplification relied on 60 Vbeta primers (plus 13 Jbeta primers). The table came from immunoSEQ multiplex PCR; TCRdb's copy has only in-frame clones and leaves some out. The sample lists approximately 200,000 clones, more than 60% occurring once. This entry belongs to a study of cytomegalovirus exposure and HLA in healthy donors. The genes are TRBV6-1 and TRBJ1-1, with D possibly matching TRBD1 (5 bases). Sequenced input: PBMCs. This TCR was recovered from a man between 35 and 55 years old in good health and CMV-seronegative. The CDR3, as DNA: TGTGCCAGCAGTGGAGGAGGGTGGGGGACTGAAGCTTTCTTT. This encodes CASSGGGWGTEAFF.